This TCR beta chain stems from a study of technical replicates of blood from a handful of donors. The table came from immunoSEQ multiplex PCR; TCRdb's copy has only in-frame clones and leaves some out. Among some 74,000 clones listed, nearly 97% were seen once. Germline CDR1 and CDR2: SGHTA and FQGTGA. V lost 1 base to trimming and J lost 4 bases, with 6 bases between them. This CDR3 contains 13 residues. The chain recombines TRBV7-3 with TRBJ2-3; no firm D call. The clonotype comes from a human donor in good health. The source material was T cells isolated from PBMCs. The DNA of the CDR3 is TGTGCCAGCAGCTTAAATTTCGCAGATACGCAGTATTTT. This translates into CASSLNFADTQYF. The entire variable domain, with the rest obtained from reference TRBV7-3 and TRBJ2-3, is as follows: GAGVSQTPSNKVTEKGKYVELRCDPISGHTALYWYRQSLGQGPEFLIYFQGTGAADDSGLPNDRFFAVRPEGSVSTLKIQRTERGDSAVYLCASSLNFADTQYFGPGTRLTVL.